This T cell receptor beta chain came from a study of cytomegalovirus exposure and HLA in healthy donors. The overall study: There were just under 400 genotyped donors. Of these, roughly 84% fell in the genetic ancestry cluster associated with self-reported Caucasian donors.

It was with 60 Vbeta and 13 Jbeta primers that the PCR ran. The data were produced by immunoSEQ multiplex PCR, yet TCRdb's version contains in-frame clones alone and is incomplete. The sample consists of approximately 120,000 clones, approximately 80% of them appearing once. Samples came from healthy bone marrow donors. V shed 5 bases and J shed 3 bases, with 26 bases lying between them. Germline-derived CDR1 and CDR2 are SGHTA and FQGNSA. The CDR3 runs 18 residues. What was sequenced was PBMCs. The chain joins TRBV7-2 to TRBJ2-7, with a weak D call TRBD1 (5 bases). The TCR was taken from a woman aged 30 to 39 in good health and CMV-seronegative. CDR3 sequence: CASSTRGSVSGSVYEQYF. The CDR3 DNA sequence: TGTGCCAGCAGCACTCGTGGGTCTGTATCAGGGTCGGTCTACGAGCAGTACTTC.